Sequencing of this TCR beta chain was carried out in a study of control samples from healthy donors and cancer patients. Only in-frame clones appear in the TCRdb table, and some are missing; sequencing was by immunoSEQ multiplex PCR. The sample contains about 79,000 clones, roughly 93% of which appear only once. The CDR3 is 17 amino acids. The germline CDR1 and CDR2 sequences are MDHEN and SYDVKM. V shed 2 bases and J shed 0 bases, with 16 bases lying between them. The receptor comes from a woman between 35 and 50 years old with lung cancer. Sequences were obtained from PBMCs. J is TRBJ1-1 and V is TRBV28, with D tentatively TRBD1 (6 bases). CDR3 sequence reads: CASSLRVGADLNTEAFF. DNA for the CDR3: TGTGCCAGCAGTTTACGGGTGGGGGCAGATCTGAACACTGAAGCTTTCTTT.